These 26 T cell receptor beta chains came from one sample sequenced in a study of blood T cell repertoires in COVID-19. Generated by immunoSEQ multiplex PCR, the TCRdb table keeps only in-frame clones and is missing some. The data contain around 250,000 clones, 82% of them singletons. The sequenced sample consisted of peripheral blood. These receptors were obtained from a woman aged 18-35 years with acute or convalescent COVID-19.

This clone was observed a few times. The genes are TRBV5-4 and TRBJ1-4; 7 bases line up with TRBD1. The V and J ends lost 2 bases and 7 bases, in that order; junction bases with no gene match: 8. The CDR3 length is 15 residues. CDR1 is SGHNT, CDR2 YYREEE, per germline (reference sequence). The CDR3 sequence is CASSFGQGGGEKLFF. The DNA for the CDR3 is TGTGCCAGCAGCTTTGGGCAGGGGGGCGGTGAAAAACTGTTTTTT.

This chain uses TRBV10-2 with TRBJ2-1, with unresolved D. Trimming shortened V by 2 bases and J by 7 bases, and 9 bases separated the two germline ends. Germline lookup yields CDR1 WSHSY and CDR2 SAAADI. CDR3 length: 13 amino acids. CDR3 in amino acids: CASSETARNEQFF. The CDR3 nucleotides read TGCGCCAGCAGTGAGACCGCGCGAAATGAGCAGTTCTTC.

Here the CDR3 reads CASTTLGRAGYEQYF. The CDR3 nucleotides are TGCGCCAGCACCACCTTGGGGAGGGCCGGCTACGAGCAGTACTTC. The gene calls are TRBV5-1 and TRBJ2-7, with 7 bases fitting TRBD2. The germline gives CDR1 SGHRS, CDR2 YFSETQ. The length of the CDR3 is 15 residues. V trimming: 6 bases; J trimming: 3 bases; junction bases outside the gene matches: 12.

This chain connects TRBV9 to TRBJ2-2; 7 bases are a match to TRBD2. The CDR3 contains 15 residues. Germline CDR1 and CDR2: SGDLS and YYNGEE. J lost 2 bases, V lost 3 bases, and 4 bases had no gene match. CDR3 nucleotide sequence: TGTGCCAGCAGCGGTCGGGGGGACAACACCGGGGAGCTGTTTTTT. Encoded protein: CASSGRGDNTGELFF. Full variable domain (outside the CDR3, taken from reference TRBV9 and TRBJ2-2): DSGVTQTPKHLITATGQRVTLRCSPRSGDLSVYWYQQSLDQGLQFLIQYYNGEERAKGNILERFSAQQFPDLHSELNLSSLELGDSALYFCASSGRGDNTGELFFGEGSRLTVL.

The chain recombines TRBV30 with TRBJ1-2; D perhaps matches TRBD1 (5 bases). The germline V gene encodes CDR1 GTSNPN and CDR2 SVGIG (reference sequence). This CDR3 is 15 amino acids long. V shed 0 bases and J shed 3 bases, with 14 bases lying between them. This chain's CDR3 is CAWSVIPGSDYGYTF. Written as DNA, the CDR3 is TGTGCCTGGAGTGTAATCCCAGGGTCGGACTATGGCTACACCTTC.

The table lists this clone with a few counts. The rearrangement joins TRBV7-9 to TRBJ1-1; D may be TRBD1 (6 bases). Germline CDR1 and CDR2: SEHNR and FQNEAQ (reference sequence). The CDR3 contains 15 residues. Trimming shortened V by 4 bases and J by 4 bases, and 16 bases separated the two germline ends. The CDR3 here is CASSSVTGLTTEAFF. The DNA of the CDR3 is TGTGCCAGCAGCTCTGTCACAGGGTTAACCACTGAAGCTTTCTTT.

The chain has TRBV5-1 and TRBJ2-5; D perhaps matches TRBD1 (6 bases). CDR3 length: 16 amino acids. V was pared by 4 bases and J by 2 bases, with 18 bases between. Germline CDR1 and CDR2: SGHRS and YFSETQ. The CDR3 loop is CASSAISGTPQETQYF. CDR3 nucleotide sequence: TGCGCCAGCAGCGCCATTTCCGGGACACCACAAGAGACCCAGTACTTC.

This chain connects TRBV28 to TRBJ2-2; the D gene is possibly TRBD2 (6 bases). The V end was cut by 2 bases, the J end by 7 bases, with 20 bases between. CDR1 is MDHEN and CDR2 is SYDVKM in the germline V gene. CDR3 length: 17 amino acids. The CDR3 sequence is CASSLVSLGGIHGELFF. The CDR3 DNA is TGTGCCAGCAGTTTAGTGTCGCTCGGAGGGATTCACGGGGAGCTGTTTTTT.

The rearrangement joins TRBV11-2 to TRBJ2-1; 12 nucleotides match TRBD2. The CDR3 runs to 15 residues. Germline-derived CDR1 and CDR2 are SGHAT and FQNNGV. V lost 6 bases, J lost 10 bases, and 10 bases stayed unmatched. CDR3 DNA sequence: TGTGCCAGCAGGGGAGCTAGCGGGAGGGCCGGAGAGCAGTTCTTC. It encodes CASRGASGRAGEQFF.

As DNA, the CDR3 is TGTGCCAGCAGTTACGGGCAGCCCACAGATACGCAGTATTTT. Its protein product is CASSYGQPTDTQYF. This sequence joins TRBV6-6 and TRBJ2-3; D remains unclear. V was cut by 2 bases and J by 2 bases, with 8 bases left in between. Germline CDR1 reads MNHNY; CDR2 reads SVGAGI (reference sequence). CDR3 length equals 14 residues.

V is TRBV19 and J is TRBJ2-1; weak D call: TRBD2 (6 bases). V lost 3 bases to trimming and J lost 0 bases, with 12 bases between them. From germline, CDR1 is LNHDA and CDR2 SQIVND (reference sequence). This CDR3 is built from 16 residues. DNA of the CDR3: TGTGCCAGTAGTATCTATAGCGGAAGCTCCTACAATGAGCAGTTCTTC. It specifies CASSIYSGSSYNEQFF.

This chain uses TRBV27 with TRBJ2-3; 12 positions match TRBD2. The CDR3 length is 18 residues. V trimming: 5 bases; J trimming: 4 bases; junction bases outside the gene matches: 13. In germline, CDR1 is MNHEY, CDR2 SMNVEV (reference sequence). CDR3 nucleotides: TGTGCCAGCAGTCCCCAACGGACTAGCGGGACTAGGGCAGATACGCAGTATTTT. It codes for CASSPQRTSGTRADTQYF.

Here the CDR3 reads CASSLMGEEAFF. The CDR3, as DNA: TGTGCCAGCAGCTTGATGGGCGAAGAAGCTTTCTTT. The genes are TRBV5-5 and TRBJ1-1; no clear D. This CDR3 comprises 12 residues. The V gene lost 1 base and the J gene lost 8 bases, with 9 bases spanning the gap. Germline-derived CDR1 and CDR2 are SGHKS and YYEKEE (reference sequence).

For the CDR3, the DNA is TGTGCCACCAGCGACCCGGGAAGGGGGATGGAGACCCAGTACTTC. Translating it yields CATSDPGRGMETQYF. This rearrangement joins TRBV24-1 to TRBJ2-5; a weak D match, TRBD1 (6 bases). CDR1 is KGHDR, CDR2 SFDVKD, per germline. This CDR3 has 15 residues. V was trimmed by 7 bases and J by 5 bases, leaving 19 bases between them.

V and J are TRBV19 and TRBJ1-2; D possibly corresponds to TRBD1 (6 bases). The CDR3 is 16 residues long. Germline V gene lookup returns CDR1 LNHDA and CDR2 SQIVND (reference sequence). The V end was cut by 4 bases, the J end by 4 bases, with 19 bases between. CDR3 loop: CASSTPLDSPFYGYTF. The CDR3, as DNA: TGTGCCAGTAGTACGCCCCTGGACAGCCCCTTCTATGGCTACACCTTC.

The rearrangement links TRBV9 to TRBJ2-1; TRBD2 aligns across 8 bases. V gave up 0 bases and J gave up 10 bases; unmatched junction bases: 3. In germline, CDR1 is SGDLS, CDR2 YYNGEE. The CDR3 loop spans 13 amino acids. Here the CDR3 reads CASSVGGLAEQFF. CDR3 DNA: TGTGCCAGCAGCGTAGGAGGACTAGCAGAGCAGTTCTTC.

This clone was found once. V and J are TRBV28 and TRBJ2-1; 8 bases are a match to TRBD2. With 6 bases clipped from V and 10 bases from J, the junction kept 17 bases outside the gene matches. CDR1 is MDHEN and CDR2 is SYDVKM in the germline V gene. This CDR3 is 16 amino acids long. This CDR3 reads CASRTMISGRQREQFF. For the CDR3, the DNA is TGTGCCAGCAGGACCATGATAAGCGGGAGACAACGGGAGCAGTTCTTC. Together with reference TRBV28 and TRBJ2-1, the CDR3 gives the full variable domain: DVKVTQSSRYLVKRTGEKVFLECVQDMDHENMFWYRQDPGLGLRLIYFSYDVKMKEKGDIPEGYSVSREKKERFSLILESASTNQTSMYLCASRTMISGRQREQFFGPGTRLTVL.

The DNA of the CDR3 is TGTGCCAGCAGCCAAACCGGGACACCCAATGAGCAGTTCTTC. As protein: CASSQTGTPNEQFF. The rearrangement joins TRBV4-2 to TRBJ2-1, with a weak D call TRBD1 (6 bases). Germline lookup yields CDR1 LGHNA and CDR2 YNFKEQ. CDR3 size: 14 residues. V dropped 2 bases and J dropped 6 bases, with 11 bases sitting between them.

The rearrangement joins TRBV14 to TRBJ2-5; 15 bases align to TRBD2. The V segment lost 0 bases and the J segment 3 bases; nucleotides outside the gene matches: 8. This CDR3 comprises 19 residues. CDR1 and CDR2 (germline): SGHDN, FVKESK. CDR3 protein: CASSQDSGLAGGIEETQYF. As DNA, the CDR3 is TGTGCCAGCAGCCAAGATTCGGGACTAGCGGGAGGAATTGAAGAGACCCAGTACTTC.

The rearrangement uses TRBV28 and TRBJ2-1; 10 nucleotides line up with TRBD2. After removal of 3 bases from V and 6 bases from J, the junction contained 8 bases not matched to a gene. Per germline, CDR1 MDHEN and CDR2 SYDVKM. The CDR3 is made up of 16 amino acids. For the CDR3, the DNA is TGTGCCAGCAGTTTGGGTCCCGGGACTAGCGTCAATGAGCAGTTCTTC. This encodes CASSLGPGTSVNEQFF.

CDR3 sequence: CASRLRTRKRETQYF. DNA for the CDR3: TGTGCCAGCCGCTTAAGGACACGTAAACGAGAGACCCAGTACTTC. The genes are TRBV2 and TRBJ2-5, with a weak D call TRBD1 (5 bases). V lost 8 bases, J lost 4 bases, and 20 bases lay in between. CDR1 and CDR2 (germline): SNHLY, FYNNEI. The CDR3 extends over 15 amino acids.

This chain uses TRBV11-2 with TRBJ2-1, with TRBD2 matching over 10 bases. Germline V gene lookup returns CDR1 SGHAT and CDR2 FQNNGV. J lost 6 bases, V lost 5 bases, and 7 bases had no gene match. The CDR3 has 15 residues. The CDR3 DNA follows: TGTGCCAGCAGCCCCGGACTAGCGGAGTCCAATGAGCAGTTCTTC. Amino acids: CASSPGLAESNEQFF.

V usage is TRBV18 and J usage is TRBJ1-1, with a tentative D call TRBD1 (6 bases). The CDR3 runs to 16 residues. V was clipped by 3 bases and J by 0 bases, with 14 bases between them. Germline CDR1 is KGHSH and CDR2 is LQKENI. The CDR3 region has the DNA TGTGCCAGCTCACCGCGATCCGACAGGATGAACACTGAAGCTTTCTTT. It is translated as CASSPRSDRMNTEAFF. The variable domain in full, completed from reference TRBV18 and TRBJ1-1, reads NAGVMQNPRHLVRRRGQEARLRCSPMKGHSHVYWYRQLPEEGLKFMVYLQKENIIDESGMPKERFSAEFPKEGPSILRIQQVVRGDSAAYFCASSPRSDRMNTEAFFGQGTRLTVV.

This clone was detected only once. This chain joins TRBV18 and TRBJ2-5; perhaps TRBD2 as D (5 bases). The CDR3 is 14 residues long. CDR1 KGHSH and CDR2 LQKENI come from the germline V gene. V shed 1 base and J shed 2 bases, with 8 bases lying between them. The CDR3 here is CASSPQRDQETQYF. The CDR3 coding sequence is TGTGCCAGCTCACCACAGAGGGATCAAGAGACCCAGTACTTC.

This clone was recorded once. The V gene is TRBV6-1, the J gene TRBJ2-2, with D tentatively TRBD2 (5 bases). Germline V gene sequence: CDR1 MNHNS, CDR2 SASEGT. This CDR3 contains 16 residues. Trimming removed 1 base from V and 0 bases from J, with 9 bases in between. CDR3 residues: CASSEGPGTNTGELFF. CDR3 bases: TGTGCCAGCAGTGAAGGACCCGGGACGAACACCGGGGAGCTGTTTTTT.

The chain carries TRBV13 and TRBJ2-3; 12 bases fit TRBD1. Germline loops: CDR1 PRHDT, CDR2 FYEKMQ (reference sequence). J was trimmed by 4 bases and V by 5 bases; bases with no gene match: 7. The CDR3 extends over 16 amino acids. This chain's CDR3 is CASSAPGQGAADTQYF. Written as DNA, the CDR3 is TGTGCCAGCAGCGCCCCGGGACAGGGGGCTGCAGATACGCAGTATTTT. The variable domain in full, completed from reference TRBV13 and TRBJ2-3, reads AAGVIQSPRHLIKEKRETATLKCYPIPRHDTVYWYQQGPGQDPQFLISFYEKMQSDKGSIPDRFSAQQFSDYHSELNMSSLELGDSALYFCASSAPGQGAADTQYFGPGTRLTVL.